These 19 T cell receptor beta chains share one sample of origin, sequenced in a study of Ad26.COV2.S vaccination and SARS-CoV-2 variants. Noted treatment: some 20 received Ad26.COV2.S at low or high dose, single or two shots; about 5 received placebo; per-sample allocation not given. Sample collection was performed on day 63 after the first vaccine or placebo injection. Profiled with immunoSEQ multiplex PCR; TCRdb holds only in-frame clones, not every one. Of 380,000 or so clones in the sample, around 82% are singletons; the top ten hold around 7%. Here the sequenced sample was peripheral blood, taken in a trial of Ad26.COV2.S vaccine versus placebo. Receptor source: a person between 18 and 65 years old who received the Ad26.COV2.S COVID-19 vaccine or a placebo.

The chain is built from TRBV6-4 and TRBJ1-1; TRBD1 might be the D (5 bases). Germline loops: CDR1 MRHNA, CDR2 SNTAGT. The CDR3 runs 14 residues. The V end lost 7 bases, the J end lost 7 bases, and 19 bases lay between the germline ends. The CDR3: CASKLNQGAFEAFF. For the CDR3, the DNA is TGTGCCAGCAAACTTAATCAGGGAGCTTTTGAAGCTTTCTTT.

Here the CDR3 DNA reads TGTGCCAGCAGTCAGACAGGGGGGAATCAGCCCCAGCATTTT. Amino acid sequence: CASSQTGGNQPQHF. The V call is TRBV27, the J call TRBJ1-5, with 9 bases that match TRBD1. CDR3 size: 14 residues. Trimming at V came to 5 bases and at J to 4 bases, leaving 3 bases not matched to a gene. The germline V gene has CDR1 MNHEY and CDR2 SMNVEV (reference sequence).

The rearrangement uses TRBV20-1 and TRBJ1-1, with D unclear. There are 14 residues in the CDR3. Trimming shortened V by 3 bases and J by 7 bases, and 18 bases separated the two germline ends. CDR1 and CDR2 (germline): DFQATT, SNEGSKA (reference sequence). This chain's CDR3 is CSASGVREVGEAFF. CDR3 DNA sequence: TGCAGTGCTAGTGGGGTGAGGGAGGTAGGTGAAGCTTTCTTT.

The rearrangement links TRBV5-1 to TRBJ2-2; TRBD1 aligns across 8 bases. This CDR3 has 14 residues. V lost 4 bases, J lost 7 bases, and 6 bases stayed unmatched. Looked up from germline, CDR1 is SGHRS and CDR2 is YFSETQ. CDR3 DNA: TGCGCCAGCAGCCGGGGACAGGCGGTCGGGGAGCTGTTTTTT. Protein sequence: CASSRGQAVGELFF.

This chain connects TRBV18 to TRBJ1-4, with D unresolved. The CDR3 loop spans 13 amino acids. In germline, CDR1 is KGHSH, CDR2 LQKENI. The V and J ends lost 3 bases and 8 bases respectively, with 10 bases between them. The CDR3 DNA sequence: TGTGCCAGCTCACCGGGGTTCGGGGAAAAACTGTTTTTT. Translation gives CASSPGFGEKLFF.

The chain is built from TRBV9 and TRBJ2-3; perhaps TRBD1 as D (6 bases). Germline V gene lookup returns CDR1 SGDLS and CDR2 YYNGEE. V was cut by 0 bases and J by 3 bases, with 11 bases left in between. There are 15 residues in the CDR3. The DNA of the CDR3 is TGTGCCAGCAGCGTAGAACAGGGAAGGACAGATACGCAGTATTTT. Translation: CASSVEQGRTDTQYF.

The rearrangement joins TRBV6-5 to TRBJ1-3; weak D call: TRBD1 (5 bases). The V and J ends lost 6 bases and 6 bases respectively, with 15 bases between them. This CDR3 has 14 amino acids. Germline assignment: CDR1 MNHEY and CDR2 SVGAGI. Written as DNA, the CDR3 is TGTGCCAGCAGCGCCGGGACTAAGGAAAACACCATATATTTT. This encodes CASSAGTKENTIYF.

V and J are TRBV7-7 and TRBJ1-5, with TRBD1 identical over 11 bases. Germline V lookup: CDR1 SSHAT, CDR2 FNYEAQ (reference sequence). This CDR3 is 18 amino acids long. The J segment lost 7 bases and the V segment lost 3 bases, leaving 14 bases of the junction unmatched. The CDR3 DNA reads TGTGCCAGCAGCTTTTCAGTTGCGGGGACAGGGGGAAAACAGCCCCAGCATTTT. It translates to CASSFSVAGTGGKQPQHF. The full variable domain, with the rest looked up from reference TRBV7-7 and TRBJ1-5, is GAGVSQSPRYKVTKRGQDVTLRCDPISSHATLYWYQQALGQGPEFLTYFNYEAQPDKSGLPSDRFSAERPEGSISTLTIQRTEQRDSAMYRCASSFSVAGTGGKQPQHFGDGTRLSIL.

V is TRBV13 and J is TRBJ2-7; either TRBD1 or TRBD2 may supply D (5 bases each). Deletions cut 6 bases from V and 5 bases from J, with 17 bases between. CDR1 is PRHDT and CDR2 is FYEKMQ in the germline V gene (reference sequence). The CDR3 contains 14 residues. The CDR3 coding sequence is TGTGCCAGCAGTTCAGCAGGGACGATCCACGAGCAGTACTTC. Translation: CASSSAGTIHEQYF.

This chain joins TRBV29-1 and TRBJ2-6; maybe TRBD1 (5 bases). V was clipped by 3 bases and J by 1 base, with 16 bases between them. The length of the CDR3 is 17 residues. Looked up from germline, CDR1 is SQVTM and CDR2 is ANQGSEA. CDR3 sequence: CSVDFQGEESGANVLTF. Written as DNA, the CDR3 is TGCAGCGTTGATTTTCAGGGCGAGGAATCTGGGGCCAACGTCCTGACTTTC.

The chain carries TRBV19 and TRBJ2-7; TRBD1 matches 7 bases. Unmatched junction bases numbered 13, after V lost 4 bases and J lost 4 bases. Germline CDR1 reads LNHDA; CDR2 reads SQIVND (reference sequence). This CDR3 comprises 16 residues. CDR3 in amino acids: CASSRFRDSRTYEQYF. As DNA, the CDR3 is TGTGCCAGTAGTAGATTCCGGGACAGTAGGACATACGAGCAGTACTTC.

This clone was recorded only once. This chain links TRBV6-2 or TRBV6-3 with TRBJ1-5, with D possibly TRBD1 on 6 matching bases. Looked up from germline, CDR1 is MNHEY and CDR2 is SVGEGT. Trimming cost V 6 bases and J 2 bases, with 14 bases left between them. The CDR3 covers 15 residues. CDR3 residues: CASSPTGEGNQPQHF. The CDR3 nucleotides read TGTGCCAGCAGCCCGACAGGCGAGGGCAATCAGCCCCAGCATTTT.

As concerns this clone: Mismatch with germline at one junction end may stem from a read error. This rearrangement joins TRBV5-6 to TRBJ2-2; 9 bases are a match to TRBD1. The CDR3 covers 16 residues. The V gene's germline CDR1 is SGHDT and CDR2 YYEEEE. CDR3: CASSPPGTGNIGELFF. The CDR3 DNA sequence: TGTGCCAGCAGCCCCCCCGGGACAGGGAACATCGGGGAGCTGTTTTTT.

This sequence joins TRBV5-1 and TRBJ2-7, with TRBD1 identical over 10 bases. The CDR3 runs 15 residues. Germline V lookup: CDR1 SGHRS, CDR2 YFSETQ. V lost 4 bases, J lost 6 bases, and 10 bases stayed unmatched. CDR3 DNA sequence: TGCGCCAGCAGCCTGACAGGGGGCGCATTAGGCGAGCAGTACTTC. Translating it yields CASSLTGGALGEQYF.

This chain's CDR3 is CASSFRDGTGYTF. CDR3 sequence (DNA): TGTGCCAGTAGTTTCCGGGATGGGACTGGCTACACCTTC. The chain joins TRBV19 to TRBJ1-2; D is perhaps TRBD1 (5 bases). Trimming left V 5 bases short and J 7 bases short, with 14 bases between. CDR3 size: 13 residues. From germline, CDR1 is LNHDA and CDR2 SQIVND (reference sequence).

This chain connects TRBV2 to TRBJ2-2; tentatively, D is TRBD1 (6 bases). Deletions cut 10 bases from V and 3 bases from J, with 18 bases between. This CDR3 contains 15 residues. Germline assignment: CDR1 SNHLY and CDR2 FYNNEI. The CDR3 protein is CATKDQGLDTGELFF. The CDR3 coding sequence is TGTGCCACCAAGGATCAGGGGCTGGACACCGGGGAGCTGTTTTTT.

The genes are TRBV7-9 and TRBJ2-7; D is unresolved. V was pared by 2 bases and J by 7 bases, with 6 bases between. Germline CDR1 SEHNR, CDR2 FQNEAQ (reference sequence). This CDR3 is 11 amino acids long. The CDR3 here is CASSLSREQYF. The CDR3 DNA reads as TGTGCCAGCAGCTTATCTAGGGAGCAGTACTTC. Filled out from reference TRBV7-9 and TRBJ2-7, the complete variable domain reads DTGVSQNPRHKITKRGQNVTFRCDPISEHNRLYWYRQTLGQGPEFLTYFQNEAQLEKSRLLSDRFSAERPKGSFSTLEIQRTEQGDSAMYLCASSLSREQYFGPGTRLTVT.

The rearrangement links TRBV5-1 to TRBJ1-2, with D perhaps matching TRBD1 (5 bases). CDR3 length: 13 amino acids. Trimming cost V 1 base and J 8 bases, with 12 bases left between them. The germline V gene has CDR1 SGHRS and CDR2 YFSETQ. The CDR3 DNA reads as TGCGCCAGCAGCTTGCGCAGGGAAGGCGGCTACACCTTC. Translating gives CASSLRREGGYTF.

The chain carries TRBV5-1 and TRBJ2-7; D gene ambiguous. V was clipped by 1 base and J by 0 bases, with 14 bases between them. Germline V gene lookup returns CDR1 SGHRS and CDR2 YFSETQ. The CDR3 is made up of 16 amino acids. CDR3 loop: CASSLNGFKSSYEQYF. As DNA, the CDR3 is TGCGCCAGCAGCTTGAACGGCTTTAAGAGCTCCTACGAGCAGTACTTC.